These 7 T cell receptor beta chains were all obtained from the same sample, sequenced in a study of T cell changes during pregnancy in multiple sclerosis (dated 2019 in TCRdb). The method behind the library was the immunoSEQ multiplex PCR assay. Not all clones reach the TCRdb copy of this immuneACCESS table, which keeps in-frame sequences only. Checked studies attribute under half of the gap to unresolved V genes and leave the rest unexplained. In all, the sample holds about 62,000 clones, and 80% to 90% of those were seen once. The top ten hold about 2.3% of the sample. Sequencing was performed on peripheral blood, taken in the first trimester of pregnancy. These receptors all come from a female donor with multiple sclerosis, enrolled in a pregnancy study.

This rearrangement joins TRBV2 to TRBJ1-5; the D gene is possibly TRBD1 (6 bases). The CDR3 is made up of 11 amino acids. The V and J ends lost 6 bases and 11 bases respectively, with 11 bases between them. Looked up from germline, CDR1 is SNHLY and CDR2 is FYNNEI. The CDR3 nucleotides are TGTGCCAGCAGGAACACAGGGACCCAGCATTTT. This codes for CASRNTGTQHF.

CDR3 DNA sequence: TGTGCCAGCTCACCACGTCACACAGGGGAGCCCCAGCATTTT. Protein sequence: CASSPRHTGEPQHF. The chain links TRBV18 to TRBJ1-5; 7 bases fit TRBD1. Germline-derived CDR1 and CDR2 are KGHSH and LQKENI. The CDR3 is 14 residues long. Trimming at V came to 1 base and at J to 8 bases, leaving 5 bases not matched to a gene.

The V call is TRBV7-9, the J call TRBJ2-1; D is ambiguous. The CDR3 has 14 residues. Germline V gene data show CDR1 as SEHNR and CDR2 as FQNEAQ (reference sequence). V shed 6 bases and J shed 0 bases, with 9 bases lying between them. CDR3 region: CASSRESSYNEQFF. The CDR3 DNA reads TGTGCCAGCAGTCGCGAGAGCTCCTACAATGAGCAGTTCTTC. The entire variable domain, with the rest obtained from reference TRBV7-9 and TRBJ2-1, is as follows: DTGVSQNPRHKITKRGQNVTFRCDPISEHNRLYWYRQTLGQGPEFLTYFQNEAQLEKSRLLSDRFSAERPKGSFSTLEIQRTEQGDSAMYLCASSRESSYNEQFFGPGTRLTVL.

This clone is a singleton in its sample. CDR3 sequence (DNA): TGTGCCAGCAGTCCGACAGGGGACTATGGCTACACCTTC. Translation gives CASSPTGDYGYTF. The gene calls are TRBV2 and TRBJ1-2; 8 bases are a match to TRBD1. Trimming took 5 bases from V and 3 from J; bases not matched to a gene: 2. CDR1 and CDR2 from the germline V gene are SNHLY and FYNNEI. The CDR3 sequence is 13 residues long.

The chain links TRBV5-4 to TRBJ2-5, with TRBD2 identical over 10 bases. The CDR3 contains 17 residues. V lost 2 bases, J lost 1 base, and 8 bases stayed unmatched. Germline V gene data show CDR1 as SGHNT and CDR2 as YYREEE (reference sequence). As DNA, the CDR3 is TGTGCCAGCAGCTTCCTGCGGGCTAGCGGGGGCCAAGAGACCCAGTACTTC. Its protein product is CASSFLRASGGQETQYF.

V is TRBV7-2 and J is TRBJ2-6; 7 positions agree with TRBD1. CDR3 length: 15 residues. V dropped 4 bases and J dropped 1; count of bases not matched to a gene: 1. Germline assignment: CDR1 SGHTA and CDR2 FQGNSA. The CDR3 DNA reads as TGTGCCAGCAGCTCCAGGGGGTCTGGGGCCAACGTCCTGACTTTC. Amino acid sequence: CASSSRGSGANVLTF.

The J gene is TRBJ1-5, the V gene TRBV7-2; D possibly corresponds to TRBD1 (5 bases). The CDR3 loop spans 14 amino acids. V lost 6 bases to trimming and J lost 4 bases, with 13 bases between them. Germline CDR1 SGHTA, CDR2 FQGNSA. CDR3 region: CASSSGFLNQPQHF. In DNA form, the CDR3 reads TGTGCCAGCAGTTCAGGGTTTTTGAATCAGCCCCAGCATTTT. Combining the CDR3 with reference TRBV7-2 and TRBJ1-5 gives the whole variable domain GAGVSQSPSNKVTEKGKDVELRCDPISGHTALYWYRQSLGQGLEFLIYFQGNSAPDKSGLPSDRFSAERTGGSVSTLTIQRTQQEDSAVYLCASSSGFLNQPQHFGDGTRLSIL.